Shown below are 10 T cell receptor beta chains from a single sample sequenced in a study of T cells in Graves' hyperthyroidism and ophthalmopathy. TCR beta CDR3 regions were amplified from RNA transcripts. Using the HTBI primer set, a first-round RT-PCR was run on the TCR CDR3. TCRdb processed the multiplex PCR reads anew with MiXCR; each CDR3 protein has one entry. The sample lists approximately 740,000 distinct CDR3 sequences, around 15% occurring once. The material sequenced was blood. The source of these receptors is a young woman with Graves' hyperthyroidism.

The gene calls are TRBV14 and TRBJ1-1; D gene unclear. The CDR3 has 13 residues. Germline V gives CDR1 SGHDN, CDR2 FVKESK. V was trimmed by 1 base and J by 7 bases, leaving 10 bases between them. CDR3 sequence (DNA): TGTGCCAGCAGCCAAGGAGGTGAACTTGAAGCTTTCTTT. This translates into CASSQGGELEAFF.

This clonotype was counted at least ten times. The V gene is TRBV7-9, the J gene TRBJ2-3; no reliable D call. CDR3 length: 13 residues. Trimming shortened V by 5 bases and J by 5 bases, and 11 bases separated the two germline ends. The germline V gene encodes CDR1 SEHNR and CDR2 FQNEAQ (reference sequence). The CDR3 is CASSRDAGDTQYF. CDR3 coding DNA: TGTGCCAGCAGCCGCGACGCAGGAGATACGCAGTATTTT.

This clonotype was recorded at least ten times. The chain joins TRBV24-1 to TRBJ2-5; a possible D gene is TRBD1 (6 bases). The germline gives CDR1 KGHDR, CDR2 SFDVKD. V was shortened by 5 bases and J by 1 base, with 7 bases between the two germline ends. The CDR3 has 13 amino acids. CDR3 amino acids: CATSVDSQETQYF. The CDR3 bases are TGTGCCACCAGTGTGGACAGCCAAGAGACCCAGTACTTC.

This clonotype was seen ten or more times. J is TRBJ2-3 and V is TRBV7-2; D may be TRBD2 (6 bases). Trimming shortened V by 4 bases and J by 0 bases, and 14 bases separated the two germline ends. This CDR3 is built from 16 residues. Germline values: CDR1 SGHTA, CDR2 FQGNSA. CDR3 amino acids: CASSSRRGPSTDTQYF. CDR3 bases: TGTGCCAGCAGCTCGAGGCGGGGTCCTAGCACAGATACGCAGTATTTT.

To note about this clonotype: A clone one base away is much larger, so this may be a read error. The chain employs TRBV20-1 and TRBJ1-1, with TRBD1 as a possible D gene (5 bases). V was clipped by 3 bases and J by 7 bases, with 18 bases between them. The CDR3 consists of 14 residues. Germline V gene data show CDR1 as DFQATT and CDR2 as SNEGSKA (reference sequence). The CDR3 nucleotides are TGCAGTGCTAGTAGCCTCGACAGACCGATTGAAGCTTTCTTT. Translation: CSASSLDRPIEAFF.

This clonotype was observed many times. The V gene is TRBV18, the J gene TRBJ1-2; 12 nucleotides agree with TRBD1. Germline-derived CDR1 and CDR2 are KGHSH and LQKENI. V was clipped by 4 bases and J by 5 bases; unmatched bases: 5. The CDR3 loop spans 15 amino acids. As DNA, the CDR3 is TGTGCCAGCTCACGGCCGGGACAGGGGGCGTATGGCTACACCTTC. As protein: CASSRPGQGAYGYTF.

Many counts were recorded for this clonotype. The V gene is TRBV28, the J gene TRBJ2-7; 12 positions match TRBD2. This CDR3 spans 21 amino acids. The V segment lost 5 bases and the J segment 5 bases; nucleotides outside the gene matches: 25. Germline CDR1 and CDR2: MDHEN and SYDVKM. CDR3 residues: CASSPGGLAGMLRPRGNEQYF. CDR3 in DNA: TGTGCCAGCAGTCCGGGGGGACTAGCGGGTATGCTCCGACCGCGGGGGAACGAGCAGTACTTC.

With regard to this clonotype: This may be a read error, as it is one base from a much larger clone. The J gene is TRBJ2-1, the V gene TRBV27, with 11 positions matching TRBD1. The V gene's germline CDR1 is MNHEY and CDR2 SMNVEV (reference sequence). The CDR3 covers 19 residues. CDR3 nucleotides: TGTGCCGGCAGTACTATCACCGGGACAGGGGGACGCTCCTACAATGAGCAGTTCTTC. Translated, it gives CAGSTITGTGGRSYNEQFF.

This clonotype came up a few times. This chain uses TRBV20-1 with TRBJ2-1; TRBD1 agrees at 7 bases. CDR1 DFQATT and CDR2 SNEGSKA come from the germline V gene (reference sequence). This CDR3 spans 14 amino acids. V was clipped by 4 bases and J by 7 bases; unmatched bases: 10. In DNA, the CDR3 is TGCAGTGCTATGGACGGGCCAGGGGGTAATGAGCAGTTCTTC. As protein: CSAMDGPGGNEQFF.

This clonotype was seen at least ten times. The V call is TRBV6-1, the J call TRBJ1-2, with 12 bases aligning to TRBD1. After removal of 6 bases from V and 6 bases from J, the junction contained 8 bases not matched to a gene. The CDR3 runs 15 residues. Germline V gene data show CDR1 as MNHNS and CDR2 as SASEGT. The CDR3, as DNA: TGTGCCAGCAGCAAGGGACAGGGGGCTTACGATGGCTACACCTTC. Translated: CASSKGQGAYDGYTF.